The 15 T cell receptor beta chains reported below all come from one sample, sequenced in a study of identifying expanded T cells in peripheral blood. Libraries were prepared by immunoSEQ multiplex PCR; TCRdb keeps only in-frame clonotypes and omits some of them. The data contain tens of thousands of clones, roughly 81% of them singletons. Sequenced: blood. Source of these receptors: a person aged 18-70 years in good health.

The rearrangement joins TRBV5-6 to TRBJ2-1; D gene ambiguous. This CDR3 has 14 amino acids. CDR1 and CDR2 from the germline V gene are SGHDT and YYEEEE. V shed 0 bases and J shed 12 bases, with 16 bases lying between them. In DNA, the CDR3 is TGTGCCAGCAGCTTGGAATTTCGGGCCCTGGGGCAGTTCTTC. It yields the protein CASSLEFRALGQFF.

The chain carries TRBV5-6 and TRBJ1-4; 7 bases agree with TRBD1. The CDR3 extends over 18 amino acids. V lost 4 bases, J lost 7 bases, and 19 bases stayed unmatched. Germline V CDR1 and CDR2: SGHDT, YYEEEE. This chain's CDR3 is CASSVAGQSLVGGEKLFF. The CDR3 DNA sequence: TGTGCCAGCAGCGTAGCGGGACAGTCACTGGTGGGTGGTGAAAAACTGTTTTTT.

The V and J genes are TRBV10-3 and TRBJ2-3; D unclear. CDR3 length: 12 amino acids. Between the trimmed V and J ends, which lost 3 bases and 3 bases, there was a span of 4 bases. From germline, CDR1 is ENHRY and CDR2 SYGVKD. The CDR3 DNA follows: TGTGCCATCAGTGACCGGACAGATACGCAGTATTTT. Protein: CAISDRTDTQYF.

The rearrangement links TRBV7-2 to TRBJ1-2; D remains unclear. V lost 5 bases to trimming and J lost 5 bases, with 12 bases between them. The CDR3 has 13 amino acids. Germline V gene data show CDR1 as SGHTA and CDR2 as FQGNSA. The CDR3 here is CASSLGTEYGYTF. The CDR3 nucleotides read TGTGCCAGCAGCCTCGGAACGGAGTATGGCTACACCTTC.

The genes are TRBV4-3 and TRBJ1-1; D possibly corresponds to TRBD1 (6 bases). This CDR3 has 17 residues. CDR1 LGHNA and CDR2 YSLEER come from the germline V gene. V lost 3 bases to trimming and J lost 1 base, with 18 bases between them. The CDR3 protein is CASSQGYGGATNTEAFF. The CDR3 DNA reads TGCGCCAGCAGCCAGGGGTACGGGGGGGCTACGAACACTGAAGCTTTCTTT.

In this sample, this clone turned up once. The gene calls are TRBV5-6 and TRBJ1-6; D possibly corresponds to TRBD1 (6 bases). V lost 3 bases and J lost 10, with 14 bases in between. This CDR3 comprises 14 residues. The V gene's germline CDR1 is SGHDT and CDR2 YYEEEE. The CDR3 region is CASSSGGRGSPLHF. CDR3 nucleotide sequence: TGTGCCAGCAGCTCGGGGGGCCGAGGGTCACCCCTCCACTTT.

This chain links TRBV7-2 with TRBJ1-2; perhaps TRBD1 as D (6 bases). The CDR3 consists of 15 residues. Germline V CDR1 and CDR2: SGHTA, FQGNSA. The V gene lost 3 bases and the J gene lost 6 bases, with 17 bases spanning the gap. The DNA of the CDR3 is TGTGCCAGCAGCTTGGGGCAGGGGCTGATAGATGGCTACACCTTC. Its protein product is CASSLGQGLIDGYTF.

CDR3 nucleotide sequence: TGCGCCAGCAGCCGCTTGGGGACGGAGAACACTGAAGCTTTCTTT. Its protein is CASSRLGTENTEAFF. This rearrangement joins TRBV4-1 to TRBJ1-1; weak D call: TRBD1 (5 bases). V lost 4 bases to trimming and J lost 1 base, with 13 bases between them. The germline V gene encodes CDR1 MGHRA and CDR2 YSYEKL. This CDR3 has 15 residues.

The chain uses TRBV29-1 and TRBJ1-3; D call uncertain. V was clipped by 5 bases and J by 0 bases, with 8 bases between them. The CDR3 runs 13 residues. Germline V gives CDR1 SQVTM, CDR2 ANQGSEA. This CDR3 is CSVRRSSGNTIYF. As DNA, the CDR3 is TGCAGCGTTAGACGGAGCTCTGGAAACACCATATATTTT.

The chain employs TRBV7-8 and TRBJ2-7, with D possibly being TRBD2 (7 bases). V lost 1 base and J 1 base, leaving 8 bases between the germline ends. This CDR3 is 14 amino acids long. Germline V CDR1 and CDR2: SGHVS, FQNEAQ. CDR3 DNA sequence: TGTGCCAGCAGCTTAGAGGGGGGGTCCTACGAGCAGTACTTC. Translating gives CASSLEGGSYEQYF. Drawing the rest from reference TRBV7-8 and TRBJ2-7, the complete variable domain is GAGVSQSPRYKVAKRGQDVALRCDPISGHVSLFWYQQALGQGPEFLTYFQNEAQLDKSGLPSDRFFAERPEGSVSTLKIQRTQQEDSAVYLCASSLEGGSYEQYFGPGTRLTVT.

This clone appeared once. The gene calls are TRBV4-3 and TRBJ1-2, with a weak D call TRBD1 (5 bases). The germline V gene has CDR1 LGHNA and CDR2 YSLEER. CDR3 length equals 15 residues. Trimming pared 1 base from V and 2 bases from J, leaving 11 bases between. The CDR3 coding sequence is TGCGCCAGCAGCCAAGGCAGGGAGCGAAACTATGGCTACACCTTC. Translation: CASSQGRERNYGYTF.

V gene TRBV6-5 combines with J gene TRBJ2-5; D unresolved. Trimming left V 3 bases short and J 5 bases short, with 10 bases between. Germline CDR1 and CDR2: MNHEY and SVGAGI. This CDR3 comprises 13 residues. The CDR3 sequence: CASSYSLTETQYF. The DNA for the CDR3 is TGTGCCAGCAGTTATAGCCTTACCGAGACCCAGTACTTC.

Only a few counts were recorded for this clone. The rearrangement uses TRBV14 and TRBJ1-2, with D maybe TRBD1 (5 bases). Between the trimmed V and J ends, which lost 0 bases and 5 bases, there was a span of 10 bases. Germline V gene data show CDR1 as SGHDN and CDR2 as FVKESK. This CDR3 comprises 14 residues. CDR3 sequence: CASSQDWSGYGYTF. DNA for the CDR3: TGTGCCAGCAGCCAAGATTGGTCAGGGTATGGCTACACCTTC.

Turning to this clone: Other nucleotide sequences from this sample produce the same CDR3. The CDR3 loop reads CASSYLGEQYF. CDR3 sequence (DNA): TGTGCCAGCAGTTACCTCGGCGAGCAGTACTTC. V and J are TRBV6-5 and TRBJ2-7; unclear D gene. Germline V lookup: CDR1 MNHEY, CDR2 SVGAGI. The CDR3 is made up of 11 amino acids. The V end lost 2 bases, the J end lost 6 bases, and 5 bases lay between the germline ends.

This chain connects TRBV30 to TRBJ2-7; D is unresolved. V lost 5 bases and J 2 bases, leaving 10 bases between the germline ends. The CDR3 is 12 amino acids. Per the germline V gene, CDR1 is GTSNPN and CDR2 is SVGIG (reference sequence). In DNA, the CDR3 is TGTGCCTGGTCGGTAGTGCCCTACGAGCAGTACTTC. Its protein product is CAWSVVPYEQYF.